This T cell receptor (beta chain) was sequenced for a study of CD8+CD57+ T cells in acquired aplastic anemia. Study observations and caveats: Patients and controls turned out to have 25 to 35 CD8+ CDR3 sequences in common.

Germline V CDR1 and CDR2: LGHDT, YNNKEL (reference sequence). The V end was cut by 4 bases, the J end by 9 bases, with 22 bases between. This CDR3 is 16 amino acids long. Comment on this clonotype: The antigen remains unidentified.

Researchers used genomic DNA as the template to profile TCR beta VDJ and CDR3. TCRdb re-called the reads with MiXCR, one entry per CDR3 protein. The repertoire holds about 240,000 distinct CDR3 sequences, with approximately 50% as singletons. The sequenced patients had an expansion of CD8+CD57+ cells seen by flow cytometry. The TCR originated in a human donor with aplastic anemia. The sample was sorted CD4+, CD8+, or CD8+CD57+ T cells (not recorded which) from PBMCs. The rearrangement uses TRBV3-1 and TRBJ2-1; maybe TRBD2 (7 bases). The DNA of the CDR3 is TGTGCCAGCAGCCCCACCCGACGGCGGGGGCGGGGTGAGCAGTTCTTC. It is translated as CASSPTRRRGRGEQFF.